This TCR beta chain emerged from a study of CD8 T cells in Susac syndrome. The ends were cut back, 0 bases at V and 12 bases at J, with 15 bases in the middle. The CDR3 is made up of 14 amino acids. From germline, CDR1 is SEHNR and CDR2 FQNEAQ (reference sequence). Negative isolation yielded the CD8+ and CD4+ T cells, while FACS enriched the TEMRA cells. It was with random hexamers that about 0.45 to 1 ug RNA was reverse transcribed. The immunoSEQ assay covered 54 Vbeta and 13 Jbeta segments for CDR3. TCRdb itself ran the immunoSEQ multiplex PCR reads through MiXCR, one entry per CDR3 protein. This table holds roughly 150,000 distinct CDR3 sequences, 80% to 95% found once.

The rearrangement uses TRBV7-9 and TRBJ2-1; perhaps D is TRBD1 or TRBD2 (5 bases each). The material sequenced was CD4+ T cells from PBMCs. The clonotype was recovered from a human donor in good health. The CDR3 reads CASSLAGAPLRQFF. CDR3 nucleotides: TGTGCCAGCAGCTTAGCCGGGGCCCCCCTTCGGCAGTTCTTC.